This is a list of T cell receptor beta chains from one sample in a study of CD8 T cells in Susac syndrome. TCRdb re-called the immunoSEQ multiplex PCR reads through MiXCR, storing one row per CDR3 protein. The sample includes a few hundred thousand distinct CDR3 sequences, 80% to 90% seen only once; the top ten take over 0.1%. Sequenced sample: CD8+ T cells from PBMCs. The receptors stem from a human donor with multiple sclerosis. Each CDR3 is given with its conserved first and last residue. A D gene is named only where the DNA matches it firmly. Clone size, where shown, is once, few, many, or a class for clones that have expanded.

>.|.|TRBJ1-2|TRBV27
CASSLLGYGYTF
TGTGCCAGCAGTTTATTAGGATATGGCTACACCTTC
>.|TRBD1|TRBJ1-5|TRBV27
CASGHRGSAYSNQPQHF
TGTGCCAGCGGACACAGGGGATCGGCTTATAGCAATCAGCCCCAGCATTTT
>.|.|TRBJ1-2|TRBV10-3
CAIIGSAGTIGGYTF
TGTGCCATCATTGGGTCGGCAGGGACGATCGGGGGCTACACCTTC
>once|TRBD1|TRBJ2-2|TRBV28
CAVNRGLGTGELFF
TGTGCCGTCAACAGGGGGCTGGGCACCGGGGAGCTGTTTTTT
>.|.|TRBJ2-5|TRBV9
CASSVGMDQETQYF
TGTGCCAGCAGCGTAGGAATGGACCAAGAGACCCAGTACTTC
>few|.|TRBJ1-3|TRBV7-6
CASSLAAGWTGNTIYF
TGTGCCAGCAGCTTAGCGGCAGGGTGGACTGGAAACACCATATATTTT
>.|.|TRBJ2-7|TRBV30
CAWSVGRGIYEQYF
TGTGCCTGGAGTGTTGGGCGCGGAATCTACGAGCAGTACTTC
>.|.|TRBJ2-1|TRBV9
CASSVDGGAANEQFF
TGTGCCAGCAGCGTAGACGGCGGGGCGGCCAATGAGCAGTTCTTC
>.|.|TRBJ2-7|TRBV27
CASSIIDGSGLPHEQYF
TGTGCCAGCAGTATTATCGATGGGAGCGGGCTTCCCCACGAGCAGTACTTC
>.|.|TRBJ1-1|TRBV5-6
CASSLGGRNTEAFF
TGTGCCAGCAGCTTGGGGGGACGGAACACTGAAGCTTTCTTT
>.|TRBD1|TRBJ2-1|TRBV18
CASSPDRGPYNEQFF
TGTGCCAGCTCACCGGACAGGGGGCCCTACAATGAGCAGTTCTTC
>.|.|TRBJ2-7|TRBV4-2
CASSQAGVPPYEQYF
TGTGCCAGCAGCCAAGCCGGGGTCCCCCCCTACGAGCAGTACTTC
>.|.|TRBJ2-5|TRBV6-5
CASSYSIGFEETQYF
TGTGCCAGCAGTTACTCGATAGGGTTTGAAGAGACCCAGTACTTC
>.|TRBD1|TRBJ1-2|TRBV27
CASSLTGDYGYTF
TGTGCCAGCAGTTTAACAGGGGACTATGGCTACACCTTC
>few|TRBD1|TRBJ2-7|TRBV5-4
CASSTGQGASYEQYF
TGTGCCAGCAGCACCGGACAGGGGGCCTCCTACGAGCAGTACTTC
>.|.|TRBJ1-1|TRBV4-1
CASSPSGGRNTEAFF
TGCGCCAGCAGCCCCTCGGGAGGGCGGAACACTGAAGCTTTCTTT
>.|.|TRBJ2-3|TRBV10-3
CAISIQSSTDTQYF
TGTGCCATCAGTATACAATCTAGCACAGATACGCAGTATTTT
>.|.|TRBJ1-3|TRBV27
CASSPLTGEGGNTIYF
TGTGCCAGCAGTCCCCTCACGGGGGAAGGAGGAAACACCATATATTTT
>.|TRBD1|TRBJ2-7|TRBV6-2/TRBV6-3
CASTLRDRAYEQYF
TGTGCCAGCACCCTCCGGGACAGGGCCTACGAGCAGTACTTC
>.|.|TRBJ2-4|TRBV18
CASSPRGAKNIQYF
TGTGCCAGCTCACCACGGGGGGCCAAAAACATTCAGTACTTC
>.|.|TRBJ1-2|TRBV12-3/TRBV12-4
CASSALPGEDGYTF
TGTGCCAGCAGCGCTCTTCCGGGAGAGGATGGCTACACCTTC
>once|.|TRBJ1-2|TRBV6-6
CASSPWGFYGYTF
TGTGCCAGCAGTCCCTGGGGCTTCTATGGCTACACCTTC
>.|.|TRBJ1-1|TRBV29-1
CSVTPRGTEAFF
TGCAGCGTTACACCCAGGGGCACTGAAGCTTTCTTT
>once|TRBD2|TRBJ2-1|TRBV27
CASSLLTGGPRSYNEQFF
TGTGCCAGCAGTTTATTAACGGGAGGTCCGAGATCCTACAATGAGCAGTTCTTC
>.|TRBD2|TRBJ2-7|TRBV20-1
CSASFRGRPSEQYF
TGCAGTGCTAGCTTCCGCGGGAGGCCGTCCGAGCAGTACTTC
>.|.|TRBJ2-1|TRBV14
CASSHRSGYNEQFF
TGTGCCAGCAGCCATCGGAGTGGCTACAATGAGCAGTTCTTC